These 21 T cell receptor beta chains came from one sample sequenced in a study of OX40 agonist ivuxolimab in advanced cancers. Sequencing used immunoSEQ multiplex PCR; TCRdb keeps in-frame clones, though not all of them. Of some 90,000 clones detected, around nine tenths appear once; the ten largest clones hold around 0.28%. The sequenced sample was CD4+ or CD8+ T cells sorted from blood, obtained in a trial of the OX40 agonist ivuxolimab. These receptors originate from an adult with an advanced solid tumor such as melanoma, head and neck, liver or kidney cancer.

The CDR3 reads CASSLRLDSLNYEQYF. DNA for the CDR3: TGCGCCAGCAGCTTGCGACTTGACAGCTTAAACTACGAGCAGTACTTC. V usage is TRBV5-1 and J usage is TRBJ2-7; D is perhaps TRBD1 (5 bases). The germline gives CDR1 SGHRS, CDR2 YFSETQ. With 1 base removed from V and 3 bases from J, the gap between germline ends came to 17 bases. This CDR3 has 16 amino acids.

The chain joins TRBV5-6 to TRBJ2-1; a possible D gene is TRBD2 (5 bases). Per germline, CDR1 SGHDT and CDR2 YYEEEE. CDR3 length equals 17 residues. Trimming removed 4 bases at V and 5 bases at J, with 22 bases between. The CDR3 coding sequence is TGTGCCAGCAGCCCTATATTCTTTCGAGGGCCCAACAATGAGCAGTTCTTC. Protein product: CASSPIFFRGPNNEQFF.

The V gene is TRBV4-2, the J gene TRBJ2-7; tentative D call: TRBD2 (5 bases). The V end lost 1 base, the J end lost 2 bases, and 18 bases lay between the germline ends. The CDR3 sequence is 17 residues long. Germline-derived CDR1 and CDR2 are LGHNA and YNFKEQ. The DNA of the CDR3 is TGTGCCAGCAGCCAAGCAACGTTATCCCCAGCGGCCTACGAGCAGTACTTC. This codes for CASSQATLSPAAYEQYF.

The chain links TRBV2 to TRBJ2-7, with a possible D match to TRBD1 (5 bases). The CDR3 has 13 residues. V lost 7 bases to trimming and J lost 0 bases, with 10 bases between them. Germline CDR1 is SNHLY and CDR2 is FYNNEI. The CDR3 sequence is CASTGWSSYEQYF. CDR3 coding DNA: TGTGCCAGCACAGGGTGGAGCTCCTACGAGCAGTACTTC.

V usage is TRBV27 and J usage is TRBJ2-7, with 10 bases matching TRBD1. The CDR3 loop spans 16 amino acids. Germline V gene data show CDR1 as MNHEY and CDR2 as SMNVEV (reference sequence). V was pared by 2 bases and J by 6 bases, with 10 bases of the junction left unmatched. CDR3 coding DNA: TGTGCCAGCAGTTTAAACCGGGACAGGGGATACGTCGAGCAGTACTTC. Its protein product is CASSLNRDRGYVEQYF.

This chain links TRBV6-5 with TRBJ1-1; D gene ambiguous. CDR3 size: 14 residues. V was cut by 6 bases and J by 1 base, with 12 bases left in between. Germline V gene lookup returns CDR1 MNHEY and CDR2 SVGAGI. In nucleotides, the CDR3 is TGTGCCAGCAGATCCCCTAGCGGGAACACTGAAGCTTTCTTT. It translates to CASRSPSGNTEAFF.

The V and J genes are TRBV12-1 and TRBJ1-5; TRBD1 is taken as the D call from the table, unchecked against the DNA. TRBV12-1 is shown as a pseudogene. CDR3 length: 20 residues. DNA of the CDR3: TGTGCCAGCAGCTTCGCGCCCGAACAGGGTAAAATTGGAAGCAATCAGCCCCAGCATTTT. This codes for CASSFAPEQGKIGSNQPQHF.

This chain uses TRBV11-2 with TRBJ2-5; perhaps TRBD2 as D (5 bases). This CDR3 is 15 amino acids long. Trimming pared 4 bases from V and 5 bases from J, leaving 17 bases between. The V gene's germline CDR1 is SGHAT and CDR2 FQNNGV. The DNA for the CDR3 is TGTGCCAGCAGCTCGAGGGCGCCCGGCGGGGAGACCCAGTACTTC. This translates into CASSSRAPGGETQYF. The full variable domain, its missing parts supplied by reference TRBV11-2 and TRBJ2-5, is EAGVAQSPRYKIIEKRQSVAFWCNPISGHATLYWYQQILGQGPKLLIQFQNNGVVDDSQLPKDRFSAERLKGVDSTLKIQPAKLEDSAVYLCASSSRAPGGETQYFGPGTRLLVL.

This rearrangement joins TRBV19 to TRBJ2-2; TRBD1 agrees at 9 bases. After removal of 4 bases from V and 6 bases from J, the junction contained 6 bases not matched to a gene. Germline V CDR1 and CDR2: LNHDA, SQIVND (reference sequence). The CDR3 spans 15 residues. CDR3 in amino acids: CASSKGTGSPGELFF. CDR3 nucleotides: TGTGCCAGTAGTAAAGGGACAGGGTCGCCCGGGGAGCTGTTTTTT.

The rearrangement joins TRBV6-6 to TRBJ1-5; D remains ambiguous. In germline, CDR1 is MNHNY, CDR2 SVGAGI (reference sequence). The CDR3 consists of 15 residues. V shed 7 bases and J shed 2 bases, with 15 bases lying between them. This CDR3 is CASNQPGVGNQPQHF. In DNA, the CDR3 is TGTGCCAGCAACCAGCCTGGGGTGGGCAATCAGCCCCAGCATTTT.

The sample holds one count of this clone. The chain links TRBV2 to TRBJ1-4, with a tentative D call TRBD1 (5 bases). V was pared by 3 bases and J by 2 bases, with 10 bases between. CDR1 and CDR2 (germline): SNHLY, FYNNEI. The CDR3 sequence is 15 residues long. CDR3: CASSDREGTNEKLFF. The CDR3 region has the DNA TGTGCCAGCAGTGACAGGGAAGGCACTAATGAAAAACTGTTTTTT.

This chain connects TRBV14 to TRBJ2-7, with D possibly matching TRBD2 (6 bases). CDR3 length: 16 residues. V lost 9 bases to trimming and J lost 0 bases, with 21 bases between them. The germline V gene encodes CDR1 SGHDN and CDR2 FVKESK. CDR3 nucleotides: TGTGCCAGACTTCCGAGAACCCGGAGGGTCTCCTACGAGCAGTACTTC. It yields the protein CARLPRTRRVSYEQYF.

J is TRBJ2-2 and V is TRBV2, with D possibly called TRBD1 or TRBD2 (5 bases each). Germline loops: CDR1 SNHLY, CDR2 FYNNEI. The CDR3 extends over 14 amino acids. Trimming stripped 6 bases from V and 3 bases from J, with 11 bases between. This CDR3 reads CASRGDWDTGELFF. In nucleotides, the CDR3 is TGTGCCAGCAGGGGGGATTGGGACACCGGGGAGCTGTTTTTT.

The genes are TRBV6-1 and TRBJ1-1; the D is unclear. Trimming shortened V by 6 bases and J by 0 bases, and 14 bases separated the two germline ends. The CDR3 spans 15 residues. Per the germline V gene, CDR1 is MNHNS and CDR2 is SASEGT. CDR3 amino acids: CASRSVSVLNTEAFF. The CDR3 DNA reads TGTGCCAGCAGGTCTGTCTCGGTCTTGAACACTGAAGCTTTCTTT.

The chain is built from TRBV18 and TRBJ2-6; no definite D call. V was trimmed by 2 bases and J by 0 bases, leaving 11 bases between them. Germline loops: CDR1 KGHSH, CDR2 LQKENI. The CDR3 is made up of 17 amino acids. The CDR3 spells CASSPLDVSSGANVLTF. CDR3 nucleotide sequence: TGTGCCAGCTCACCATTAGACGTTTCCTCTGGGGCCAACGTCCTGACTTTC.

The rearrangement joins TRBV18 to TRBJ1-1; no definite D call. The CDR3 has 14 amino acids. Germline V gives CDR1 KGHSH, CDR2 LQKENI. Trimming took 6 bases from V and 5 from J, leaving 16 bases between them. The DNA for the CDR3 is TGTGCCAGCTCCCCCAGCGTAGGAAGGACTGAAGCTTTCTTT. It specifies CASSPSVGRTEAFF.

This clone was seen a handful of times. The J gene is TRBJ2-7, the V gene TRBV6-1; a weak D match, TRBD1 (5 bases). The CDR3 extends over 15 amino acids. Germline V gene data show CDR1 as MNHNS and CDR2 as SASEGT. V lost 0 bases and J 1 base, leaving 10 bases between the germline ends. As DNA, the CDR3 is TGTGCCAGCAGTGAAGCAATCCAGGGTTCCTACGAGCAGTACTTC. It encodes CASSEAIQGSYEQYF.

The V gene is TRBV7-2, the J gene TRBJ1-1, with 12 nucleotides matching TRBD1. Germline lookup yields CDR1 SGHTA and CDR2 FQGNSA. The CDR3 length is 17 residues. V was clipped by 4 bases and J by 6 bases; unmatched bases: 12. CDR3 DNA: TGTGCCAGCAGCTCCACCGGGACAGGGGGCGCGGGTGCTGAAGCTTTCTTT. It translates to CASSSTGTGGAGAEAFF. Full variable domain (missing parts from reference TRBV7-2 and TRBJ1-1): GAGVSQSPSNKVTEKGKDVELRCDPISGHTALYWYRQSLGQGLEFLIYFQGNSAPDKSGLPSDRFSAERTGGSVSTLTIQRTQQEDSAVYLCASSSTGTGGAGAEAFFGQGTRLTVV.

V gene TRBV7-2 combines with J gene TRBJ1-2, with D unresolved. CDR1 and CDR2 from the germline V gene are SGHTA and FQGNSA. CDR3 size: 14 residues. V was cut by 4 bases and J by 1 base, with 10 bases left in between. The CDR3, as DNA: TGTGCCAGCAGCTCCCCCGGGTTTAACTATGGCTACACCTTC. Translated, it gives CASSSPGFNYGYTF.

The chain employs TRBV5-1 and TRBJ1-2; D might be TRBD1 (6 bases). Per the germline V gene, CDR1 is SGHRS and CDR2 is YFSETQ. The CDR3 sequence is 13 residues long. The V end was cut by 4 bases, the J end by 7 bases, with 14 bases between. CDR3 sequence reads: CASSQQGEGGYTF. CDR3 coding DNA: TGCGCCAGCAGCCAACAGGGAGAGGGTGGCTACACCTTC.

The chain employs TRBV7-6 and TRBJ2-3, with D tentatively TRBD2 (5 bases). The germline V gene has CDR1 SGHVS and CDR2 FNYEAQ. The CDR3 is 12 residues long. V lost 5 bases, J lost 5 bases, and 8 bases lay in between. The CDR3 loop is CASSPGLDTQYF. CDR3 DNA: TGTGCCAGCAGCCCCGGACTAGATACGCAGTATTTT.